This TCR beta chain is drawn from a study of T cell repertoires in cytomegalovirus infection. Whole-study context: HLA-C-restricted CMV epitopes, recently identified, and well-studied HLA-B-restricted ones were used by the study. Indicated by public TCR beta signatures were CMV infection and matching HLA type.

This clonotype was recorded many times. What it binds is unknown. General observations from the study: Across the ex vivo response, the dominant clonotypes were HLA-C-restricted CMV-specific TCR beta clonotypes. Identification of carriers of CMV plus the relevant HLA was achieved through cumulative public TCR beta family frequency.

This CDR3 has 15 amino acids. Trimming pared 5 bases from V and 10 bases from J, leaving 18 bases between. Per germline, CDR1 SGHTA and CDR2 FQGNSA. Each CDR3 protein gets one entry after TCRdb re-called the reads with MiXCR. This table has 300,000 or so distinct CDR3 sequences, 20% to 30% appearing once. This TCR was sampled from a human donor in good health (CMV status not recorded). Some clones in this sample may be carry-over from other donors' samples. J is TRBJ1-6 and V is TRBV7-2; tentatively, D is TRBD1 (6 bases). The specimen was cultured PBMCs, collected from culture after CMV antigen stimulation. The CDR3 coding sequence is TGTGCCAGCAGCCCTGGTGGGCAGGGGTCGTCACCCCTCCACTTT. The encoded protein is CASSPGGQGSSPLHF.